This TCR beta chain is drawn from a study of neoadjuvant anti-PD-1 for oral cavity cancer. TCRdb's table, derived via immunoSEQ multiplex PCR, lists solely in-frame clones and lacks some. The sample lists over 30,000 clones; about 83% were seen once. There are a few counts of this clone. The CDR3 spans 13 residues. V was cut by 0 bases and J by 7 bases, with 10 bases left in between. The sequenced sample was PBMCs, obtained before nivolumab (anti-PD-1) treatment. This receptor was obtained from a person aged 40 to 85 with oral cavity squamous cell carcinoma. The V and J genes are TRBV5-3 and TRBJ2-5; the D is unclear. TRBV5-3 belongs to the ORF category, with a function that is uncertain. This chain's CDR3 is CARSLARLWTQYF. CDR3 DNA sequence: TGTGCCAGAAGCTTGGCTCGGTTGTGGACCCAGTACTTC.